This TCR beta chain was sequenced for a study of Tregs in tolerant kidney transplant recipients. Whole-study context: Sorting of CD4+CD25+CD127- cells followed approximately three-day belatacept mixed lymphocyte reactions, sometimes with roughly five-day graft donor restimulation. Antibodies separated recipient from donor cells.

Overall study results and limits: Few patients were studied, so findings need validation in larger groups. Biological reproducibility was not directly addressed in this study.

The CDR3 is made up of 15 amino acids. Germline CDR1 is KGHSH and CDR2 is LQKENI. The junction had 7 bases not matched to a gene; V was cut back by 6 bases and J by 3 bases. In the case of this clone: Its target is unknown.

Produced via immunoSEQ multiplex PCR; TCRdb's table is partial and in-frame only. The profile shows 35,000 to 50,000 clones, over 95% of them singletons. The gene calls are TRBV18 and TRBJ2-2; TRBD2 agrees at 7 bases. The sample taken for sequencing was Tregs from blood cultured with allogeneic cells. This receptor was obtained from a human donor in good health. The DNA for the CDR3 is TGTGCCAGCTCGAGGGGACTACCAGACACCGGGGAGCTGTTTTTT. Its protein product is CASSRGLPDTGELFF.